Listed here is a single T cell receptor beta chain. Data came from immunoSEQ multiplex PCR; TCRdb stores just in-frame clones and leaves some out. The sample lists tens of thousands of clones, roughly 85% occurring once. This sample is part of a study of T cell clones after liver transplantation. This clonotype was obtained from a human patient who received a liver transplant. Some T cells may possibly be graft donor cells. Specimen: CD4+ T cells from blood, collected at the 22-month timepoint.

CDR3 amino acids: CASKGVNSYNEQFF. The CDR3 DNA follows: TGTGCCAGTAAAGGGGTAAACTCCTACAATGAGCAGTTCTTC. The V call is TRBV19, the J call TRBJ2-1; TRBD1 is a possible D gene (5 bases). The CDR3 is 14 residues long. CDR1 and CDR2 (germline): LNHDA, SQIVND (reference sequence). V lost 7 bases, J lost 0 bases, and 10 bases lay in between. The full variable domain, rest sourced from reference TRBV19 and TRBJ2-1, is DGGITQSPKYLFRKEGQNVTLSCEQNLNHDAMYWYRQDPGQGLRLIYYSQIVNDFQKGDIAEGYSVSREKKESFPLTVTSAQKNPTAFYLCASKGVNSYNEQFFGPGTRLTVL.